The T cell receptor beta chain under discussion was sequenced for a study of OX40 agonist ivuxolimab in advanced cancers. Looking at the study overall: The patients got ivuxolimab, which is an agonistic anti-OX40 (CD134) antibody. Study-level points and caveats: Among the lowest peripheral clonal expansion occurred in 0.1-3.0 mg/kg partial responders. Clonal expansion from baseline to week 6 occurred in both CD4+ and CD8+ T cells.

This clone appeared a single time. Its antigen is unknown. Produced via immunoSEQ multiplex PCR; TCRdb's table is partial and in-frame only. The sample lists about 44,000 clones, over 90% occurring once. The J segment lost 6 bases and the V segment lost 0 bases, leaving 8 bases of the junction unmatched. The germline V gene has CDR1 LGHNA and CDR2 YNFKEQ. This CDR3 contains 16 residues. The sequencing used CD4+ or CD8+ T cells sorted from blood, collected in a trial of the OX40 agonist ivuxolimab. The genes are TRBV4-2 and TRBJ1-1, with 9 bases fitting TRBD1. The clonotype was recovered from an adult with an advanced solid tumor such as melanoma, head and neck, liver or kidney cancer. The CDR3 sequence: CASSQEIQGARSEAFF. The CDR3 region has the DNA TGTGCCAGCAGCCAAGAAATACAGGGGGCGCGCTCTGAAGCTTTCTTT.